This record covers a single T cell receptor (beta chain). No antigen is known for it. Amplification used 60 Vbeta primers and 13 Jbeta primers. Profiled with immunoSEQ multiplex PCR; TCRdb holds only in-frame clones, not every one. The table lists fewer than 300,000 clones, around 86% of them singletons, with 3% to 4% in the top ten. The data belong to a study of cytomegalovirus exposure and HLA in healthy donors. General study results and limits: Previously analyzed data showed that most TCR beta V segments were productive at a frequency of about 90% or about 30%. Researchers counted around 180 TCR beta chains as cytomegalovirus-associated. In all likelihood, a cluster of highly shared sequence variants was a sequencing artifact.

Participants comprised healthy donors of bone marrow. V was pared by 0 bases and J by 1 base, with 2 bases of the junction left unmatched. Germline V CDR1 and CDR2: LGHNA, YNFKEQ. This CDR3 is built from 17 residues. The chain has TRBV4-2 and TRBJ2-5, with 13 bases identical to TRBD2. This sequence originates from a man aged 35 to 55 in good health and CMV-seropositive. The sample was PBMCs. The DNA of the CDR3 is TGTGCCAGCAGCCAAGACGGGACTAGCGGGATCCAAGAGACCCAGTACTTC. It encodes CASSQDGTSGIQETQYF.